The clone carrying this T cell receptor beta chain was seen at least ten times. These data belong to a study of Graves' ophthalmopathy and Graves' hyperthyroidism. Using RNA transcripts, the TCR beta CDR3 regions were amplified. The library came from an HTBI-primed first-round RT-PCR and a second-round multiplex PCR. In TCRdb, the multiplex PCR reads were re-called with MiXCR into one record per CDR3 protein. The sample has almost 400,000 distinct CDR3 sequences, around 18% seen once. Source material: peripheral blood. This clonotype originated in a woman aged 18-29 years with Graves' ophthalmopathy.

The CDR3 DNA follows: TGTGCCAGCAGTTTACGGGAGGGACAGATATATGGCTACACCTTC. It is translated as CASSLREGQIYGYTF. V gene TRBV6-2 or TRBV6-3 combines with J gene TRBJ1-2; TRBD1 matches 7 bases. The CDR3 has 15 amino acids. The ends lost 4 bases at V and 5 bases at J; junction bases unmatched: 10. Germline V lookup: CDR1 MNHEY, CDR2 SVGEGT.